These 6 T cell receptor beta chains were all obtained from the same sample, sequenced in a study of shared clonotypes between healthy human individuals. TCRdb keeps only in-frame clones here, not all; method: immunoSEQ multiplex PCR. The sample has around 2.5 million clones; 93% are singletons. The specimen sequenced was naive CD4+ T cells from PBMCs. Stated subset: CD45RA+ positively selected. The receptor source for this set is a man aged 18 to 30 in good health. Some clones in this sample may be carry-over from other donors' samples.

The V and J genes are TRBV30 and TRBJ1-2; D is possibly TRBD1 (6 bases). Germline CDR1 reads GTSNPN; CDR2 reads SVGIG (reference sequence). The V gene lost 2 bases and the J gene lost 0 bases, with 7 bases spanning the gap. The CDR3 is made up of 13 amino acids. The CDR3 region has the DNA TGTGCCTGGAGTACAGGGTCTAACTATGGCTACACCTTC. Protein product: CAWSTGSNYGYTF. The full variable domain, in which reference TRBV30 and TRBJ1-2 provide the parts outside the CDR3, is SQTIHQWPATLVQPVGSPLSLECTVEGTSNPNLYWYRQAAGRGLQLLFYSVGIGQISSEVPQNLSASRPQDRQFILSSKKLLLSDSGFYLCAWSTGSNYGYTFGSGTRLTVV.

The chain has TRBV28 and TRBJ1-2; perhaps TRBD1 as D (6 bases). V shed 2 bases and J shed 5 bases, with 15 bases lying between them. In germline, CDR1 is MDHEN, CDR2 SYDVKM. The CDR3 has 15 residues. The CDR3 region is CASSLGGAGKYGYTF. The CDR3 nucleotides read TGTGCCAGCAGTTTAGGGGGGGCAGGCAAATATGGCTACACCTTC.

The chain employs TRBV20-1 and TRBJ2-1; no clear D gene. The CDR3 extends over 8 amino acids. Looked up from germline, CDR1 is DFQATT and CDR2 is SNEGSKA (reference sequence). CDR3 sequence: CGSREQFF. The CDR3 coding sequence is TGCGGAAGTAGGGAGCAGTTCTTC.

The genes are TRBV27 and TRBJ1-1; a possible D gene is TRBD1 (5 bases). The germline V and J ends were trimmed by 7 bases and 2 bases, with 20 bases remaining between them. This CDR3 spans 16 amino acids. CDR1 is MNHEY and CDR2 is SMNVEV in the germline V gene (reference sequence). The CDR3 sequence is CASNGYDRPHNTEAFF. In DNA form, the CDR3 reads TGTGCCAGCAATGGGTATGACAGACCCCATAACACTGAAGCTTTCTTT.

This chain links TRBV5-4 with TRBJ2-5, with 9 bases fitting TRBD2. The CDR3 spans 16 residues. With V trimmed by 3 bases and J by 5 bases, 11 bases remained unmatched. Germline V CDR1 and CDR2: SGHNT, YYREEE (reference sequence). The CDR3, as DNA: TGTGCCAGCAGCTCCCCCCTCGGGACTAGCACCGAGACCCAGTACTTC. Its translation: CASSSPLGTSTETQYF.

The count of this clone is one. The rearrangement links TRBV10-3 to TRBJ2-5; 9 nucleotides agree with TRBD2. With V trimmed by 6 bases and J by 5 bases, 7 bases remained unmatched. The germline V gene encodes CDR1 ENHRY and CDR2 SYGVKD. The length of the CDR3 is 14 residues. The CDR3 spells CAIRGLAGSETQYF. The CDR3 DNA is TGTGCCATCAGGGGGCTAGCGGGAAGTGAGACCCAGTACTTC.